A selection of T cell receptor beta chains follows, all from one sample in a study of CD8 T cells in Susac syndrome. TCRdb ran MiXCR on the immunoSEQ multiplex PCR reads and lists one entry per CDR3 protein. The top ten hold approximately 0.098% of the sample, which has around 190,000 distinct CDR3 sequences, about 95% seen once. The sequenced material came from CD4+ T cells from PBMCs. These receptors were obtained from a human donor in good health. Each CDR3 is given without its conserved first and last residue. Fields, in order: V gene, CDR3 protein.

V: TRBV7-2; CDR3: ASSPDRSTDTQY
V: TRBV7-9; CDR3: ASSLGGQAYNEQF
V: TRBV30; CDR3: AWSSGVNTEAF
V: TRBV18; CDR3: ASSPRSGDTEAF
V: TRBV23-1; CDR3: ASSQVNTYEQY
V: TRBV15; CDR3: ATRTTGITDTQY
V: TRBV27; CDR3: ASSPRRNEQY
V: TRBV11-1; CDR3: ASSPSRDRGLNTEAF
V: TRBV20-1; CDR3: SAPGQGWTEAF
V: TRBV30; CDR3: AWSVLGNIQY
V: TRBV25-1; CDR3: ASSGNRGQSSYEQY
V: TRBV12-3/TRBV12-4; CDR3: ASSLASEVIWSNTEAF
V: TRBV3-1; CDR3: ASSQEPPGKGLYEQY
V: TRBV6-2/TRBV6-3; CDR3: ASSYSGQGYEQF
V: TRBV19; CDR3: ASRGTHGSYEQY
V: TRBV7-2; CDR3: ASSPRGTGGNNEQF
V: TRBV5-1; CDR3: ASSNRPPPGIYEQY
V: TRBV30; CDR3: ASSAAGETQY
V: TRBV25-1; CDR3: ASSGPLATEAF
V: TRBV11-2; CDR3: ASSPGWDRGTDTQY
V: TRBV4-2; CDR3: ASSQEGSEAGANVLT
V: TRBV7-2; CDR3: ASSSYRGFGYT
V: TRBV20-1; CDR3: SASLVSSYEQY
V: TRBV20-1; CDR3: SASLAVQY
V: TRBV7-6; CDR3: ASSSEETQY
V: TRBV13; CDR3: ASSSGQGVLEYEQY
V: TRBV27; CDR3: ASSGPNTGELF
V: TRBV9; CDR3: ASSVATGEQF
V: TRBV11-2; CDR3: ASSFTTVRAGELF
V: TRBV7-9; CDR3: ASSLGSAMNTEAF
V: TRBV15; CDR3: ATSKVRSSGIWNEQF
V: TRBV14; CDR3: ASSTRTGPYEQY
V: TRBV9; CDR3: ASSPTGTSGRRNTGELF
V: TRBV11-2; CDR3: ASSMGTGTEQF
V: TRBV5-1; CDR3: ASTISGSWDTGELF
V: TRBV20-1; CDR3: SASYRSDNEQF
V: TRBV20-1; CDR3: SANPTSGPYNEQF
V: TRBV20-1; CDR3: SAPLHPMQY
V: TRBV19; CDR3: ASSGSGYEQY
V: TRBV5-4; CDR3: ASSLGGTATYEQY
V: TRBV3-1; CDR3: ASSQADRLAGELF
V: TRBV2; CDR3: ASRAWGNQPQH
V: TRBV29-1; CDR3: RQTGLRTDTQY
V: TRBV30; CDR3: AWSPFQLGETQY
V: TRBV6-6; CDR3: ASSYRGDTEAF
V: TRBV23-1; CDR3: ASSVRIEQY
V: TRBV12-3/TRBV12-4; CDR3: ASSLGTVNSGANVLT
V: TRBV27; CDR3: ASSSGLAGGPRWF
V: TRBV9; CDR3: ASSVALVSHYSYNEQF
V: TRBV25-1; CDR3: ASNGGGTYEQY
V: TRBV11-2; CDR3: ASTLRIAGDTQY
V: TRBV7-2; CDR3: ASSLDGGPYEQY
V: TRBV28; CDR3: ASSYASGRRFNEQF
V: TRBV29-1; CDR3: SVARAHTSTDTQY
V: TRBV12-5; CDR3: ASGAPTSGAYNEQF